Detailed here is one T cell receptor beta chain. At the DNA level, this CDR3 is encoded by other sequences in the same sample as well. The data originate from a study of shared clonotypes between healthy human individuals. Profiling relied on immunoSEQ multiplex PCR, and the TCRdb table lists in-frame clones only, not all of them. The data contain approximately 2,300,000 clones, around 93% of them singletons. Input material: naive CD4+ T cells from PBMCs. This sample's subset: CD45RA+ positively selected. The source of this sequence is a man aged 18-30 years in good health. Some clones in this sample may be carry-over from other donors' samples.

CDR3 residues: CASSLGLATDTQYF. Here the CDR3 DNA reads TGTGCCAGCAGCTTAGGACTTGCCACAGATACGCAGTATTTT. The gene calls are TRBV6-1 and TRBJ2-3; weak D call: TRBD2 (5 bases). Germline V gene lookup returns CDR1 MNHNS and CDR2 SASEGT. The CDR3 contains 14 residues. Trimming removed 6 bases at V and 2 bases at J, with 12 bases between.